The text below deals with one T cell receptor (beta chain). The CDR3 contains 14 residues. Germline V gene lookup returns CDR1 LNHDA and CDR2 SQIVND (reference sequence). J was trimmed by 3 bases and V by 2 bases; bases with no gene match: 3. The sample belongs to a study of cytomegalovirus exposure and HLA in healthy donors. TCRdb's copy holds only in-frame clones and misses some; the assay was immunoSEQ multiplex PCR. Of approximately 160,000 clones listed, over 85% are singletons. The rearrangement links TRBV19 to TRBJ1-2; TRBD1 aligns across 7 bases. The source is a man younger than 30 in good health and CMV-seropositive. Material: PBMCs. CDR3 sequence: CASSINRGDYGYTF. CDR3 nucleotides: TGTGCCAGTAGTATAAACAGGGGCGACTATGGCTACACCTTC.